The 10 T cell receptor beta chains given below trace back to one sample, sequenced in a study of T-cell reconstitution after alpha-beta-depleted transplantation in children. Construction of the TCRbeta library involved unique molecular identifiers. TCRdb used MiXCR to reprocess the PCR reads, holding one entry per CDR3 protein. The data contain 400,000 to 450,000 distinct CDR3 sequences, about 45% of them singletons. The sample in question was PBMCs, obtained before TCRalphabeta/CD19-depleted stem cell transplant. Every receptor here comes from a girl between 2 and 10 years old with aplastic anemia, due to receive a stem cell transplant.

The V call is TRBV12-3 or TRBV12-4, the J call TRBJ2-5; D is ambiguous. V lost 6 bases, J lost 1 base, and 9 bases lay in between. CDR3 length: 13 residues. The CDR3 sequence is CASSWAVQETQYF. CDR3 DNA: TGTGCCAGCAGCTGGGCAGTCCAAGAGACCCAGTACTTC.

V gene TRBV4-2 combines with J gene TRBJ1-1; D gene unclear. V was clipped by 0 bases and J by 8 bases, with 13 bases between them. This CDR3 comprises 14 residues. Germline V gives CDR1 LGHNA, CDR2 YNFKEQ. The CDR3 loop is CASSQDHRVGEAFF. CDR3 in DNA: TGTGCCAGCAGCCAAGATCACCGCGTTGGGGAAGCTTTCTTT.

This chain joins TRBV29-1 and TRBJ2-1, with 10 bases that match TRBD2. Trimming took 3 bases from V and 6 from J; bases not matched to a gene: 8. The CDR3 runs to 15 residues. Germline V gene data show CDR1 as SQVTM and CDR2 as ANQGSEA. The CDR3 loop is CSVDWGTSVPNEQFF. The CDR3 DNA follows: TGCAGCGTTGATTGGGGGACTAGCGTCCCCAATGAGCAGTTCTTC.

The gene calls are TRBV9 and TRBJ2-7; 7 positions agree with TRBD1. This CDR3 is built from 15 residues. Germline trimming cut 3 bases from V and 1 base from J; bases unmatched to any gene: 7. Germline CDR1 is SGDLS and CDR2 is YYNGEE. The CDR3 nucleotides read TGTGCCAGCAGCGGTTCCGGGACAGCTTCCTACGAGCAGTACTTC. It yields the protein CASSGSGTASYEQYF.

This clonotype was observed once. This may be a read error: a much more frequent sequence differs by one nucleotide. The conserved final phenylalanine or tryptophan is absent from the CDR3, which likely points to a read error. The chain joins TRBV11-2 to TRBJ2-4; TRBD1 matches at 8 bases. Germline V gene lookup returns CDR1 SGHAT and CDR2 FQNNGV. The CDR3 runs 15 residues. The V segment lost 3 bases and the J segment 8 bases; nucleotides outside the gene matches: 9. The CDR3 reads CASSFGRGPQDIQYI. CDR3 coding DNA: TGTGCCAGCAGCTTCGGCAGGGGGCCCCAAGACATTCAGTACATC.

This chain connects TRBV5-1 to TRBJ2-7, with D uncertain. CDR1 and CDR2 from the germline V gene are SGHRS and YFSETQ. The CDR3 is made up of 13 amino acids. Trimming took off 2 bases at V and 3 bases at J, with 9 bases between the two ends. The CDR3 coding sequence is TGCGCCAGCAGCTTCCGGGTCGGCTACGAGCAGTACTTC. Protein: CASSFRVGYEQYF.

This sequence joins TRBV7-6 and TRBJ2-2, with D possibly TRBD2 on 6 matching bases. The germline gives CDR1 SGHVS, CDR2 FNYEAQ. The ends were cut back, 6 bases at V and 5 bases at J, with 16 bases in the middle. This CDR3 has 15 residues. For the CDR3, the DNA is TGTGCCAGCAGTGTGGTGATTGGGGGGACCGGGGAGCTGTTTTTT. Translated: CASSVVIGGTGELFF. Full variable domain (rest looked up from reference TRBV7-6 and TRBJ2-2): GAGVSQSPRYKVTKRGQDVALRCDPISGHVSLYWYRQALGQGPEFLTYFNYEAQQDKSGLPNDRFSAERPEGSISTLTIQRTEQRDSAMYRCASSVVIGGTGELFFGEGSRLTVL.

The CDR3 reads CSARDQKGTFPYEQYF. CDR3 DNA sequence: TGCAGTGCTAGAGATCAGAAGGGCACTTTTCCCTACGAGCAGTACTTC. The chain is built from TRBV20-1 and TRBJ2-7; D is ambiguous. Trimming left V 0 bases short and J 2 bases short, with 17 bases between. The germline gives CDR1 DFQATT, CDR2 SNEGSKA (reference sequence). This CDR3 comprises 16 residues.

The chain uses TRBV15 and TRBJ2-2; D not certain. The CDR3 extends over 13 amino acids. V gave up 0 bases and J gave up 6 bases, with 5 bases separating them. In germline, CDR1 is LNHNV, CDR2 YYDKDF (reference sequence). The DNA of the CDR3 is TGTGCCACCAGCAGAGAATTATCCGGGGAGCTGTTTTTT. Its protein is CATSRELSGELFF.

The J gene is TRBJ2-4, the V gene TRBV5-5; unclear D gene. The CDR3 loop spans 14 amino acids. Germline assignment: CDR1 SGHKS and CDR2 YYEKEE (reference sequence). V was trimmed by 0 bases and J by 1 base, leaving 5 bases between them. CDR3 protein: CASSLDWAKNIQYF. The DNA for the CDR3 is TGTGCCAGCAGCTTGGACTGGGCCAAAAACATTCAGTACTTC.